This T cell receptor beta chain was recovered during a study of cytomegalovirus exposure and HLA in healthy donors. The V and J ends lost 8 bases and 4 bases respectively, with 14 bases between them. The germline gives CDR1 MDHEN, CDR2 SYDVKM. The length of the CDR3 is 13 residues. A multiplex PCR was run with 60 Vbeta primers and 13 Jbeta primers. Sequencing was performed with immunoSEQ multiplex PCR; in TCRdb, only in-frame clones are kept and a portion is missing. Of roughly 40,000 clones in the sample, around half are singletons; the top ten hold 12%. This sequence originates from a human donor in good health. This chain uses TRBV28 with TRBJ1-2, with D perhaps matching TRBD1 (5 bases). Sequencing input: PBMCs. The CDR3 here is CASGTGVSYGYTF. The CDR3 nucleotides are TGTGCCAGCGGAACAGGAGTCTCCTATGGCTACACCTTC.